The clone carrying this TCR beta chain has at least ten counts. Its cognate antigen is unknown. V dropped 2 bases and J dropped 1; count of bases not matched to a gene: 4. The CDR3 extends over 16 amino acids. This sample is part of a study of T cells in Graves' hyperthyroidism and ophthalmopathy. General study results and limits: By a 13 V-J model, ophthalmopathy was set apart from stable hyperthyroidism.

Newly diagnosed hyperthyroidism, duration under 2 months, in patients aged 18 to 65. The study left out patients who had uncontrolled infection, other autoimmune disease, pregnancy or lactation. The CDR3 regions of TCR beta were amplified from RNA transcripts. The HTBI primer set served for first-round RT-PCR of the TCR CDR3. TCRdb reprocessed the multiplex PCR reads with MiXCR, giving one entry per CDR3 protein. The table records under 550,000 distinct CDR3 sequences, roughly 15% of them present only once. The J gene is TRBJ2-5, the V gene TRBV12-3 or TRBV12-4; 10 bases map to TRBD2. The receptor comes from a woman between 18 and 29 years old with Graves' hyperthyroidism. Source material: blood. CDR3 amino acids: CASSLFSSGSQETQYF. The DNA of the CDR3 is TGTGCCAGCAGTTTATTCTCTAGCGGGAGCCAAGAGACCCAGTACTTC.